What follows are 7 T cell receptor beta chains derived from one specimen sequenced in a study of T cell changes during pregnancy in multiple sclerosis. Libraries were prepared by immunoSEQ multiplex PCR; TCRdb keeps only in-frame clonotypes and omits some of them. Of 70,000 to 80,000 clones listed, approximately 94% are singletons. The sample in question was peripheral blood, obtained in the third trimester of pregnancy. These receptors were collected from a female donor with multiple sclerosis, enrolled in a pregnancy study.

The chain carries TRBV7-9 and TRBJ1-1; 7 nucleotides match TRBD1. The V gene end was trimmed by 4 bases and the J gene end by 10 bases; junction bases not matched to a gene: 6. This CDR3 spans 12 amino acids. The germline gives CDR1 SEHNR, CDR2 FQNEAQ (reference sequence). In DNA form, the CDR3 reads TGTGCCAGCAGCTCCAACAGGGGTGGAGCTTTCTTT. Protein: CASSSNRGGAFF.

The rearrangement links TRBV7-2 to TRBJ2-3, with 9 nucleotides matching TRBD2. The CDR3 has 16 amino acids. The germline gives CDR1 SGHTA, CDR2 FQGNSA. The V segment lost 7 bases and the J segment 5 bases; nucleotides outside the gene matches: 13. The CDR3 here is CASTGTGGGAVDTQYF. Written as DNA, the CDR3 is TGTGCCAGCACTGGGACCGGCGGGGGGGCTGTAGATACGCAGTATTTT.

V and J are TRBV6-5 and TRBJ1-2; 9 bases align to TRBD1. V lost 6 bases to trimming and J lost 8 bases; unmatched junction nucleotides: 10. Looked up from germline, CDR1 is MNHEY and CDR2 is SVGAGI. The CDR3 has 14 residues. The CDR3 region is CASSRDRGVGGYTF. Written as DNA, the CDR3 is TGTGCCAGCAGCCGCGACAGGGGGGTGGGGGGCTACACCTTC.

The gene calls are TRBV5-6 and TRBJ2-5; 8 positions agree with TRBD1. Germline CDR1 SGHDT, CDR2 YYEEEE. This CDR3 is built from 13 residues. Trimming removed 0 bases from V and 5 bases from J; junction bases left unmatched: 0. CDR3 in DNA: TGTGCCAGCAGCTTGGACAGGGGGGAGACCCAGTACTTC. This translates into CASSLDRGETQYF.

CDR3 residues: CASTPGQGGEQYF. The CDR3, as DNA: TGTGCCAGCACCCCGGGACAGGGGGGCGAGCAGTACTTC. The V call is TRBV6-6, the J call TRBJ2-7; 11 bases fit TRBD1. Unmatched junction bases numbered 5, after V lost 7 bases and J lost 6 bases. There are 13 residues in the CDR3. From germline, CDR1 is MNHNY and CDR2 SVGAGI (reference sequence).

The V call is TRBV5-5, the J call TRBJ1-1, with 11 bases matching TRBD1. The J segment lost 7 bases and the V segment lost 2 bases, leaving 7 bases of the junction unmatched. CDR1 is SGHKS and CDR2 is YYEKEE in the germline V gene (reference sequence). CDR3 length: 15 residues. Here the CDR3 DNA reads TGTGCCAGCAGCTTCGGACAGGGGGCGTACCTTGAAGCTTTCTTT. This gives the protein CASSFGQGAYLEAFF. The whole variable domain, filled in from reference TRBV5-5 and TRBJ1-1, reads DAGVTQSPTHLIKTRGQQVTLRCSPISGHKSVSWYQQVLGQGPQFIFQYYEKEERGRGNFPDRFSARQFPNYSSELNVNALLLGDSALYLCASSFGQGAYLEAFFGQGTRLTVV.

This clone was recorded a few times. The genes are TRBV5-1 and TRBJ1-1, with unresolved D. Germline-derived CDR1 and CDR2 are SGHRS and YFSETQ. This CDR3 is built from 12 residues. The V end was cut by 2 bases, the J end by 4 bases, with 6 bases between. The CDR3 DNA reads as TGCGCCAGCAGCTTTGGGAGCACTGAAGCTTTCTTT. Protein: CASSFGSTEAFF.